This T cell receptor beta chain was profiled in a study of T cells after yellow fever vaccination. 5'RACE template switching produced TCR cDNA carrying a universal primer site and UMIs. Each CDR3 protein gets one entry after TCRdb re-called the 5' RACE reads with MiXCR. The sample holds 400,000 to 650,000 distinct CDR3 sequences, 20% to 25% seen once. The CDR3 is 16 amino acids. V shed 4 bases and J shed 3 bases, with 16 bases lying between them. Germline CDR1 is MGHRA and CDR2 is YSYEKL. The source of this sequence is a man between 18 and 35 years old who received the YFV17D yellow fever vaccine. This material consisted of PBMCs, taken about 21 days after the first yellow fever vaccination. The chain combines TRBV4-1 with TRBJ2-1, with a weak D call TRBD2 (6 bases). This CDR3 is CASSLLVGGVYNEQFF. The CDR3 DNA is TGCGCCAGCAGCCTTCTCGTCGGGGGAGTCTACAATGAGCAGTTCTTC.